This TCR beta chain derives from a study of blood T cell repertoires in COVID-19. Study in general: Some COVID-19 samples were acute and others convalescent; all came from the United States, Italy and Spain.

V gave up 5 bases and J gave up 7 bases; unmatched junction bases: 7. The CDR3 is 15 residues long. Germline lookup yields CDR1 SEHNR and CDR2 FQNEAQ (reference sequence). Individuals drawn from about 26 US areas were roughly 18 to 95 years old. Original processing notes: Reference gene primer amplification in the assay estimated nucleated cell counts. TCRdb keeps only in-frame clones here, not all; method: immunoSEQ multiplex PCR. V and J calls and clone size are those listed in that table; D and trimming were worked out from the DNA. The sample lists 210,000 or so clones, about 84% seen once, with around 4.7% in the top ten.

The chain carries TRBV7-9 and TRBJ1-4; 10 positions match TRBD1. This TCR was recovered from a man between 25 and 39 years old with acute COVID-19. Sample: PBMCs or T cells enriched from blood (not recorded which). DNA of the CDR3: TGTGCCAGCAGCCCGACAGGGGGCTTTGGTGAAAAACTGTTTTTT. It translates to CASSPTGGFGEKLFF. Full variable domain (remainder filled in from reference TRBV7-9 and TRBJ1-4): DTGVSQNPRHKITKRGQNVTFRCDPISEHNRLYWYRQTLGQGPEFLTYFQNEAQLEKSRLLSDRFSAERPKGSFSTLEIQRTEQGDSAMYLCASSPTGGFGEKLFFGSGTQLSVL.